The present T cell receptor (beta chain) was sequenced within a study of cytomegalovirus exposure and HLA in healthy donors. General observations from the study: In a later analysis, 15,000 to 20,000 TCR beta sequences were associated with HLA alleles at 0.05 false discovery rate. Trimming of TCR beta V- and J-genes showed a link, identified in a later analysis, to a missense DCLRE1C variant. In a later analysis, DRB1 alleles had the most associated TCRs; HLA-C alleles the fewest.

PCR used 60 Vbeta primers and 13 Jbeta primers. Using immunoSEQ multiplex PCR, the repertoire was profiled, and TCRdb retains in-frame clones only, with some absent. The sample has about 61,000 clones, about 80% seen once. This clone was counted only a few times. Antigen unknown. Germline V gene sequence: CDR1 SEHNR, CDR2 FQNEAQ (reference sequence). The germline V and J ends were trimmed by 6 bases and 3 bases, with 14 bases remaining between them. This CDR3 is 14 amino acids long. The source is a man aged 45-60 years in good health and CMV-seropositive. The V gene is TRBV7-9, the J gene TRBJ1-1, with D hard to call. The sample comprised PBMCs. CDR3 bases: TGTGCCAGCAGTCGAATCATGGGCTACACTGAAGCTTTCTTT. Its protein is CASSRIMGYTEAFF.